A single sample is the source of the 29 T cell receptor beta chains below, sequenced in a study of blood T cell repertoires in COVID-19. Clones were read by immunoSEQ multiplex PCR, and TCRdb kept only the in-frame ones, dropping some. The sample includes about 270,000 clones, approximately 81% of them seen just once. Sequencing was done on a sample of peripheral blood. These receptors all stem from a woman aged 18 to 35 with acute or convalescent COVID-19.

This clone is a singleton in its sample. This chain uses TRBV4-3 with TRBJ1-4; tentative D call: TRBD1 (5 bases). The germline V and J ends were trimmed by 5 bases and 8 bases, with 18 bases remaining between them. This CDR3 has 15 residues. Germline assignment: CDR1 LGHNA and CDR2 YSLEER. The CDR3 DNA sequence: TGCGCCAGCAGCAAGAATTGGGCCGGGGGGGAAAAACTGTTTTTT. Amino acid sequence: CASSKNWAGGEKLFF.

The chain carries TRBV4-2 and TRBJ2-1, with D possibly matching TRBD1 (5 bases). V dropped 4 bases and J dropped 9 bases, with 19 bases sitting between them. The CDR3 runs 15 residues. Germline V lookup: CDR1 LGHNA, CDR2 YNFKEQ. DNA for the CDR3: TGTGCCAGCAGCCTTAGCCCCTTAGGAGACAGTGAGCAGTTCTTC. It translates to CASSLSPLGDSEQFF.

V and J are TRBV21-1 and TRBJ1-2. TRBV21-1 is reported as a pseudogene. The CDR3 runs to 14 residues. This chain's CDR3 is CASSKGAPGRGYTF. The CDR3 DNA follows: TGTGCCAGCAGCAAAGGAGCCCCGGGTAGGGGCTACACCTTC.

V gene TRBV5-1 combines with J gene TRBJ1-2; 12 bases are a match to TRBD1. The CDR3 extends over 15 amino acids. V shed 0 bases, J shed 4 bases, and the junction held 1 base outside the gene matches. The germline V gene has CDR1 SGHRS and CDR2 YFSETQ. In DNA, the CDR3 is TGCGCCAGCAGCTTGGAGGGACAGGGGGCCTATGGCTACACCTTC. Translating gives CASSLEGQGAYGYTF.

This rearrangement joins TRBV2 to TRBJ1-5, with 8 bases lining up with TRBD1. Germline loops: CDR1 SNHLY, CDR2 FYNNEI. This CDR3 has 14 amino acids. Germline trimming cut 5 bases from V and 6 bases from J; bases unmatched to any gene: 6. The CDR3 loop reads CASSWTGRGQPQHF. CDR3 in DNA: TGTGCCAGCAGTTGGACAGGGCGAGGTCAGCCCCAGCATTTT.

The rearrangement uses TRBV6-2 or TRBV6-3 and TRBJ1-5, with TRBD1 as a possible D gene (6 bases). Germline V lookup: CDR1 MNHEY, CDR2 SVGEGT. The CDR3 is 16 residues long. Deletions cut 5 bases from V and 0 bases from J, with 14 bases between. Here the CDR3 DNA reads TGTGCCAGCAGTAATAACCGGGACACTAGCAATCAGCCCCAGCATTTT. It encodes CASSNNRDTSNQPQHF.

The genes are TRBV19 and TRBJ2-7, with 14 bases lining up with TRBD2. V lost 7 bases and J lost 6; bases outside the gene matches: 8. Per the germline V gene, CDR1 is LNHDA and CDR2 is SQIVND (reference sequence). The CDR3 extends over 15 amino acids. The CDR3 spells CASTGLAGGQGEQYF. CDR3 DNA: TGTGCCAGTACAGGACTAGCGGGAGGCCAGGGCGAGCAGTACTTC.

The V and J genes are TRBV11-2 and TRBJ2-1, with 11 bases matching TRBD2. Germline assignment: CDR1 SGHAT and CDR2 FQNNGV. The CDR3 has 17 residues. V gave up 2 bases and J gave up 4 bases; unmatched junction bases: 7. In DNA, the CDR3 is TGTGCCAGCAGCTTATTCACTAGCGGGAGTAGTTACAATGAGCAGTTCTTC. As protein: CASSLFTSGSSYNEQFF.

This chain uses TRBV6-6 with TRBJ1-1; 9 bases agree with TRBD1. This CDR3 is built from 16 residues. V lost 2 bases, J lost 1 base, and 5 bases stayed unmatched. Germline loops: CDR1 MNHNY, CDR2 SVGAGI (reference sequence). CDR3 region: CASSYPGQGGNTEAFF. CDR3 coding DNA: TGTGCCAGCAGTTACCCGGGACAGGGAGGGAACACTGAAGCTTTCTTT.

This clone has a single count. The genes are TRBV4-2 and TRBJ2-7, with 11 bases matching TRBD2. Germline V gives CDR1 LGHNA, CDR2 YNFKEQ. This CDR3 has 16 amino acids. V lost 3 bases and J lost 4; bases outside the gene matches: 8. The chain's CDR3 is CASSQDSGRAGYEQYF. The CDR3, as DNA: TGTGCCAGCAGCCAGGATAGCGGGAGGGCCGGGTACGAGCAGTACTTC.

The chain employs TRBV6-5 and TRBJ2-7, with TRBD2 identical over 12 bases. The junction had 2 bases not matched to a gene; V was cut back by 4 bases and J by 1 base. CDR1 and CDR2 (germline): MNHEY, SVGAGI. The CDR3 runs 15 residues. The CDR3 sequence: CASSWTSGNSYEQYF. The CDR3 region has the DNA TGTGCCAGCAGTTGGACTAGCGGGAATTCCTACGAGCAGTACTTC.

The CDR3 DNA reads as TGTGCCAGTTTGGAGACAGGGACTTATAGCAATCAGCCCCAGCATTTT. Its translation: CASLETGTYSNQPQHF. The chain carries TRBV19 and TRBJ1-5; 7 bases fit TRBD1. This CDR3 is 16 amino acids long. Per germline, CDR1 LNHDA and CDR2 SQIVND (reference sequence). Trimming took 8 bases from V and 0 from J; bases not matched to a gene: 10.

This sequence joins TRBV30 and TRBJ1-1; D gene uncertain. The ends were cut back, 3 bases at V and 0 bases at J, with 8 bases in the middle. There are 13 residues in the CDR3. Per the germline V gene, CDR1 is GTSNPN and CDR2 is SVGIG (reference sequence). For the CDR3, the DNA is TGTGCCTGGAGAAACCAGGTGAACACTGAAGCTTTCTTT. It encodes CAWRNQVNTEAFF.

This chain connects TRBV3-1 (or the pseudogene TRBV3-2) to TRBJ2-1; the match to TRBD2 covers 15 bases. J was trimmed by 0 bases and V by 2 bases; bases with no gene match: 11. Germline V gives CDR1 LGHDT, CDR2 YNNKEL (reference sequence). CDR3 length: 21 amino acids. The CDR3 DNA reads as TGTGCCAGCAGCCAAAACGATATCGGGACTAGCGGGAGGACCTCCTACAATGAGCAGTTCTTC. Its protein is CASSQNDIGTSGRTSYNEQFF.

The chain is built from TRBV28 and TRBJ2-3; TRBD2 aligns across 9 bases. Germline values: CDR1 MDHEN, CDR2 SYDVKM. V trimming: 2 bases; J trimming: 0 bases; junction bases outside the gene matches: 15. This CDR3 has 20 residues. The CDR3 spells CASSLPLAGLWVSSTDTQYF. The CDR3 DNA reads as TGTGCCAGCAGTTTACCCCTAGCGGGACTTTGGGTGTCGAGCACAGATACGCAGTATTTT.

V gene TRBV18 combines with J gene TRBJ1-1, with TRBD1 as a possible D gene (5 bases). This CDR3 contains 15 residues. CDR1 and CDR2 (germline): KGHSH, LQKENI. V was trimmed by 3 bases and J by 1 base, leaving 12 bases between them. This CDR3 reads CASSPAGRSNTEAFF. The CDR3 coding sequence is TGTGCCAGCTCACCGGCGGGACGGTCGAACACTGAAGCTTTCTTT.

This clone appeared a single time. The CDR3 loop reads CASSLVRAGGPDEQFF. CDR3 nucleotide sequence: TGTGCCAGCAGCTTAGTCAGAGCGGGAGGGCCTGATGAGCAGTTCTTC. The gene calls are TRBV7-2 and TRBJ2-1, with TRBD2 matching 10 bases. The CDR3 has 16 residues. The V segment lost 1 base and the J segment 8 bases; nucleotides outside the gene matches: 8. The germline V gene has CDR1 SGHTA and CDR2 FQGNSA.

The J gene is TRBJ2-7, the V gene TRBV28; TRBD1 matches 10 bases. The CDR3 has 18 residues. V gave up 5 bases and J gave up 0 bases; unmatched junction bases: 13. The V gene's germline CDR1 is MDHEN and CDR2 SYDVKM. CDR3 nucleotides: TGTGCCAGCAGTGACGCAACATCCGGGACAGGGGCCTCCTACGAGCAGTACTTC. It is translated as CASSDATSGTGASYEQYF.

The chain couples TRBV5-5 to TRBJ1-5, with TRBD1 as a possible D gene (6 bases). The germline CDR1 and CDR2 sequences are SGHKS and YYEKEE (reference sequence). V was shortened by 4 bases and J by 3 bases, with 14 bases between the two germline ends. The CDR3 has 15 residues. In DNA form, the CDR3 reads TGTGCCAGCAGCGCGACCGGACAGTCCAATCAGCCCCAGCATTTT. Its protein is CASSATGQSNQPQHF.

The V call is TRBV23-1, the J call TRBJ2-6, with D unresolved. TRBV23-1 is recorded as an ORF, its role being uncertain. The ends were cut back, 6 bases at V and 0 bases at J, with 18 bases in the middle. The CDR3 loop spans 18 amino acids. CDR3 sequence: CASRRNGGRSSGANVLTF. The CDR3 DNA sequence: TGCGCCAGCAGGAGAAATGGCGGCCGAAGCTCTGGGGCCAACGTCCTGACTTTC.

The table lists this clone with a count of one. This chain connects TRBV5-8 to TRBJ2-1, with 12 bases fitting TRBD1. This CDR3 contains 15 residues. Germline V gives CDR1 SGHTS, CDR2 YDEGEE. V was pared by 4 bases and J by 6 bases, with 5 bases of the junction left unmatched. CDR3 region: CASSAGQGAGNEQFF. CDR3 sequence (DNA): TGTGCCAGCAGCGCGGGACAGGGGGCCGGCAATGAGCAGTTCTTC.

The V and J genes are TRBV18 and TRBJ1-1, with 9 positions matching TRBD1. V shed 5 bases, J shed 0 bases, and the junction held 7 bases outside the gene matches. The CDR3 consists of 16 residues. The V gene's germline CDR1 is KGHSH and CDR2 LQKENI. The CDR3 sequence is CASSVGTGKLNTEAFF. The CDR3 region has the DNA TGTGCCAGCTCAGTCGGGACAGGGAAATTGAACACTGAAGCTTTCTTT.

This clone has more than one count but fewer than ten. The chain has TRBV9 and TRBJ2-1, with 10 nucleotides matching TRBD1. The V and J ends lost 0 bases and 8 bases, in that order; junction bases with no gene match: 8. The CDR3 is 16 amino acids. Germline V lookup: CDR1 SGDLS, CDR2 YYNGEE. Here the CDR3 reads CASSVVGTGVFHEQFF. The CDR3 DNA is TGTGCCAGCAGCGTAGTAGGGACAGGGGTATTCCATGAGCAGTTCTTC.

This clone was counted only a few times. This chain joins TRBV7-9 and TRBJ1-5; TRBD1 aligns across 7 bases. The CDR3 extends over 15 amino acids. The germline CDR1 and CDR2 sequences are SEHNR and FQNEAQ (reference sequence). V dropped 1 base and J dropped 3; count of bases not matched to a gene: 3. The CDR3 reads CASSLGQGDNQPQHF. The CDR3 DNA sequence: TGTGCCAGCAGCTTAGGACAGGGAGACAATCAGCCCCAGCATTTT. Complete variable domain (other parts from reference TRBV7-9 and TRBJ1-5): DTGVSQNPRHKITKRGQNVTFRCDPISEHNRLYWYRQTLGQGPEFLTYFQNEAQLEKSRLLSDRFSAERPKGSFSTLEIQRTEQGDSAMYLCASSLGQGDNQPQHFGDGTRLSIL.

DNA of the CDR3: TGCAGCGTTCGGGGGTTCCCTGAAGCTTTCTTT. It translates to CSVRGFPEAFF. J is TRBJ1-1 and V is TRBV29-1; tentative D call: TRBD1 (5 bases). Deletions cut 5 bases from V and 6 bases from J, with 10 bases between. CDR3 length: 11 residues. The germline V gene has CDR1 SQVTM and CDR2 ANQGSEA. Full variable domain (missing parts from reference TRBV29-1 and TRBJ1-1): SAVISQKPSRDICQRGTSLTIQCQVDSQVTMMFWYRQQPGQSLTLIATANQGSEATYESGFVIDKFPISRPNLTFSTLTVSNMSPEDSSIYLCSVRGFPEAFFGQGTRLTVV.

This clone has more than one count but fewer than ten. Here the CDR3 DNA reads TGTGCCAGCAGCGAGGGACAGGGGGCTGCAGAAGCTTTCTTT. It translates to CASSEGQGAAEAFF. The V gene is TRBV5-4, the J gene TRBJ1-1; 12 nucleotides match TRBD1. Germline CDR1 reads SGHNT; CDR2 reads YYREEE (reference sequence). The trim removed 4 bases at V and 8 bases at J, leaving 6 bases unmatched. This CDR3 is 14 amino acids long.

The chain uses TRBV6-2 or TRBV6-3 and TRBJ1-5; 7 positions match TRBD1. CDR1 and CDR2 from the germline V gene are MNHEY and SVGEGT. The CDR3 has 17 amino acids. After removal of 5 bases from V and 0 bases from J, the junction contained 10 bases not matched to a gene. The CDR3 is CASSLAWTGPSNQPQHF. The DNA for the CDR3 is TGTGCCAGCAGTCTGGCCTGGACAGGCCCTAGCAATCAGCCCCAGCATTTT.

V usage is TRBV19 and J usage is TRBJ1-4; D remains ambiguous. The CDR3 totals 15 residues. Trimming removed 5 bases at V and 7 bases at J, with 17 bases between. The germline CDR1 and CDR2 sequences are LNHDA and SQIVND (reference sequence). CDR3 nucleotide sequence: TGTGCCAGTAGTGTCGCCGGGATTATAGGTGAAAAACTGTTTTTT. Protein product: CASSVAGIIGEKLFF.

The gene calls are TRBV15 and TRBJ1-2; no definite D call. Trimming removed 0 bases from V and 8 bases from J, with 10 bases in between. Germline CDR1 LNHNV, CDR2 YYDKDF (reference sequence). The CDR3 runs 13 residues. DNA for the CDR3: TGTGCCACCAGCAGAGAAAAGTCGCGGGGCTACACCTTC. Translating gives CATSREKSRGYTF.